This T cell receptor beta chain was recorded in a study of cytomegalovirus exposure and HLA in healthy donors. Findings and caveats of the study: Most subjects' HLA-A and HLA-B alleles were reportedly predicted from TCR beta sequences. In a later analysis, compared with equally common non-associated chains, HLA-associated beta chains were more expanded. Indistinguishable V segments such as TRBV6-2 and TRBV6-3 were excluded.

Researchers ran the PCR with 60 Vbeta and 13 Jbeta primers. The method was immunoSEQ multiplex PCR; TCRdb's version includes in-frame clones alone and lacks a portion of them. Of fewer than 120,000 clones in the sample, approximately 79% were seen once. The CDR3 has 13 amino acids. Trimming cost V 4 bases and J 5 bases, with 12 bases left between them. Germline V gives CDR1 SGHRS, CDR2 YFSETQ. Comment on this clone: Its target is unknown.

This sequence was found in a man under 40 in good health and CMV-seropositive. V is TRBV5-1 and J is TRBJ2-5; D not certain. What was sequenced was PBMCs. Here the CDR3 reads CASSEYQAETQYF. For the CDR3, the DNA is TGCGCCAGCAGCGAATATCAGGCGGAGACCCAGTACTTC.